This T cell receptor (beta chain) appears in the sequencing data of a study of cytomegalovirus exposure and HLA in healthy donors. PCR primers comprised 60 Vbeta and 13 Jbeta primers. Sequenced by immunoSEQ multiplex PCR; TCRdb stores in-frame clones only, minus some. The sample holds roughly 290,000 clones; approximately 90% are singletons and the top ten take more than 2%. Germline CDR1 is LNHDA and CDR2 is SQIVND (reference sequence). Trimming removed 7 bases from V and 0 bases from J, with 12 bases in between. The CDR3 is 14 residues long. This clone was seen a few times. What it recognizes is unknown. Whole-study findings and limits: Later analysis identified a missense DCLRE1C variant that was linked to TCR beta V- and J-gene trimming.

The chain uses TRBV19 and TRBJ1-1, with unresolved D. The sequenced material came from PBMCs. This clonotype originated in a woman between 18 and 29 years old in good health and CMV-seronegative. Here the CDR3 reads CASKERSMNTEAFF. CDR3 DNA sequence: TGTGCCAGTAAAGAGCGGAGCATGAACACTGAAGCTTTCTTT. The whole variable domain, remainder taken from reference TRBV19 and TRBJ1-1, is DGGITQSPKYLFRKEGQNVTLSCEQNLNHDAMYWYRQDPGQGLRLIYYSQIVNDFQKGDIAEGYSVSREKKESFPLTVTSAQKNPTAFYLCASKERSMNTEAFFGQGTRLTVV.